This entry concerns a single TCR beta chain. This entry is derived from a study of blood T cell repertoires in COVID-19. Study information: Some COVID-19 samples were acute and others convalescent; all came from the United States, Italy and Spain. T cells, B-cell-depleted T cells, or PBMCs supplied cDNA or gDNA.

Seattle's cohort entered during active infection and was followed longitudinally. In the original processing: It was from reference gene primer amplification that nucleated cell counts were estimated. TCRdb's copy holds only in-frame clones and misses some; the assay was immunoSEQ multiplex PCR. The DNA gave D and trimming, while V, J and clone size come from that table. The repertoire holds some 150,000 clones, with around 75% as singletons. Sequences were obtained from peripheral blood. This receptor was identified in a woman in her 70s with COVID-19, enrolled during active disease.

In DNA form, the CDR3 reads TGTGCCAGCTCACCAGGACAGGGGGTGGGTTCACCCCTCCACTTT. Protein: CASSPGQGVGSPLHF. V usage is TRBV18 and J usage is TRBJ1-6, with 10 bases fitting TRBD1. The CDR3 extends over 15 amino acids. CDR1 and CDR2 from the germline V gene are KGHSH and LQKENI. With 2 bases clipped from V and 9 bases from J, the junction kept 4 bases outside the gene matches.